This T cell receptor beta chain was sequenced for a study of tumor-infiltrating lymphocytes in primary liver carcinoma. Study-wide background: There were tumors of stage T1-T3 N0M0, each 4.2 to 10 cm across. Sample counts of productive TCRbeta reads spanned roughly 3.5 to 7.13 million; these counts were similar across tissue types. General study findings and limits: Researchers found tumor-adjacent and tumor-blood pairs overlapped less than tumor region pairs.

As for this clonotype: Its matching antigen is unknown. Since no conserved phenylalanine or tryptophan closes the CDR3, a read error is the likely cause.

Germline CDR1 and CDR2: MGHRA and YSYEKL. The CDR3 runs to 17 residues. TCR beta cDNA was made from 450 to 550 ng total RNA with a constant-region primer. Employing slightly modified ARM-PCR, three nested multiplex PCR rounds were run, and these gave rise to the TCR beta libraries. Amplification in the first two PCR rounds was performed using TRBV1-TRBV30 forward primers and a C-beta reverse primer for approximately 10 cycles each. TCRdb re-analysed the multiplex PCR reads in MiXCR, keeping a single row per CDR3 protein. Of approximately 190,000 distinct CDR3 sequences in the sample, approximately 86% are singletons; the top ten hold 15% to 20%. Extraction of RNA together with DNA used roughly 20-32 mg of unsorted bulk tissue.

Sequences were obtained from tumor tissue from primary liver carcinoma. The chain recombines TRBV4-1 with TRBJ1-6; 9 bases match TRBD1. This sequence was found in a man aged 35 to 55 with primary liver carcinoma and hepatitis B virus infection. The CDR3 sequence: CAISQDRGQGRNSPLHS. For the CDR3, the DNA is TGCGCCATCAGCCAAGATCGGGGACAGGGCCGGAATTCACCCCTCCACTCT.